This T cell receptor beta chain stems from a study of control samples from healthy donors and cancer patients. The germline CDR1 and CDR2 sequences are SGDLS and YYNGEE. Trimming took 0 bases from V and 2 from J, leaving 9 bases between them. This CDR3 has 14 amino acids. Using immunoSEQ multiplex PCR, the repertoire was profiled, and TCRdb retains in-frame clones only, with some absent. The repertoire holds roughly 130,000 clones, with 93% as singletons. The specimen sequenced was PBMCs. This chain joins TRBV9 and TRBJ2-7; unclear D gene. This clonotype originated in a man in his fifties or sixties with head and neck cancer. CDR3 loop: CASSVGDFPYEQYF. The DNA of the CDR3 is TGTGCCAGCAGCGTAGGGGATTTCCCCTACGAGCAGTACTTC.